This T cell receptor (beta chain) appears in the sequencing data of a study of blood T cell repertoires in COVID-19. The overall study: Samples of COVID-19 (acute and convalescent) were obtained from the United States, Italy and Spain. PBMCs, B-cell-depleted T cells, or T cells were the source of the cDNA or gDNA that made up the material.

The table lists this clone with a count of one. This specimen includes other DNA sequences encoding the same CDR3. Original handling: Amplification of reference gene primers provided the estimated nucleated cell counts. Using immunoSEQ multiplex PCR, the repertoire was profiled, and TCRdb retains in-frame clones only, with some absent. From that table come the V and J calls and clone size; the DNA was used to work out D and trimming. The sample consists of about 190,000 clones, about 88% of them appearing once. This receptor was obtained from a middle-aged woman who had recovered from COVID-19. The sequenced sample was peripheral blood.

CDR3 amino acids: CASSLDSNQPQHF. Written as DNA, the CDR3 is TGTGCCAGCAGCTTAGACTCCAATCAGCCCCAGCATTTT. The chain employs TRBV7-2 and TRBJ1-5; D is ambiguous. The CDR3 totals 13 residues. The germline V gene encodes CDR1 SGHTA and CDR2 FQGNSA. V was cut by 1 base and J by 3 bases, with 4 bases left in between.